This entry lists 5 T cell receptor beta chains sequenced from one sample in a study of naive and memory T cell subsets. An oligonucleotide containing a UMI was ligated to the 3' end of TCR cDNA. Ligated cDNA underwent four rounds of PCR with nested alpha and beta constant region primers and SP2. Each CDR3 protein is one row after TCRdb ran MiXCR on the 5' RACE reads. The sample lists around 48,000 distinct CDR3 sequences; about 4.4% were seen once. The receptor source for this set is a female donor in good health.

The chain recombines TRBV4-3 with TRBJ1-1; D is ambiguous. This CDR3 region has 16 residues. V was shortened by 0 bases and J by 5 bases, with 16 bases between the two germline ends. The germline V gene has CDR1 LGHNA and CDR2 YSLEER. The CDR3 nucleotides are TGCGCCAGCAGCCAAGAGCTCTCGGGGTTTGGTACTGAAGCTTTCTTT. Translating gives CASSQELSGFGTEAFF.

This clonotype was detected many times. CDR3 in amino acids: CASSYSDREDQPQHF. Here the CDR3 DNA reads TGTGCCAGCAGCTATTCGGACAGGGAAGACCAGCCCCAGCATTTT. The rearrangement joins TRBV3-1 to TRBJ1-5; 8 bases agree with TRBD1. The germline gives CDR1 LGHDT, CDR2 YNNKEL (reference sequence). V trimming: 5 bases; J trimming: 7 bases; junction bases outside the gene matches: 10. This CDR3 is built from 15 residues. The full variable domain, in which reference TRBV3-1 and TRBJ1-5 provide the parts outside the CDR3, is DTAVSQTPKYLVTQMGNDKSIKCEQNLGHDTMYWYKQDSKKFLKIMFSYNNKELIINETVPNRFSPKSPDKAHLNLHINSLELGDSAVYFCASSYSDREDQPQHFGDGTRLSIL.

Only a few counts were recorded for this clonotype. The CDR3 sequence: CASSLGSGGATDTQYF. DNA of the CDR3: TGCGCCAGCAGCTTGGGAAGCGGAGGGGCCACAGATACGCAGTATTTT. The genes are TRBV5-1 and TRBJ2-3; the D gene is possibly TRBD2 (6 bases). The CDR3 length is 16 residues. Per the germline V gene, CDR1 is SGHRS and CDR2 is YFSETQ. V lost 0 bases, J lost 2 bases, and 13 bases lay in between.

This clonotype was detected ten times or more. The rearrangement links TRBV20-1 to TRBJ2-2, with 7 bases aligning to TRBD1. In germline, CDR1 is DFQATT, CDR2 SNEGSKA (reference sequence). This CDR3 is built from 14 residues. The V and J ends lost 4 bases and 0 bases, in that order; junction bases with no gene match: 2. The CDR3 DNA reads TGCAGTGCTAAGGGGGCGGCGAACACCGGGGAGCTGTTTTTT. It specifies CSAKGAANTGELFF.

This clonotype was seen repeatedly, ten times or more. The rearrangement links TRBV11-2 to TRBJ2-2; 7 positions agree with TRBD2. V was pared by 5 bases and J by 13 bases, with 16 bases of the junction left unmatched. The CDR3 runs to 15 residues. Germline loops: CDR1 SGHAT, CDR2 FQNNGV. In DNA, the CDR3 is TGTGCCAGCAGCCACGGGCTAAGGAGCGGGAAGGGGCTGTTTTTT. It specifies CASSHGLRSGKGLFF.